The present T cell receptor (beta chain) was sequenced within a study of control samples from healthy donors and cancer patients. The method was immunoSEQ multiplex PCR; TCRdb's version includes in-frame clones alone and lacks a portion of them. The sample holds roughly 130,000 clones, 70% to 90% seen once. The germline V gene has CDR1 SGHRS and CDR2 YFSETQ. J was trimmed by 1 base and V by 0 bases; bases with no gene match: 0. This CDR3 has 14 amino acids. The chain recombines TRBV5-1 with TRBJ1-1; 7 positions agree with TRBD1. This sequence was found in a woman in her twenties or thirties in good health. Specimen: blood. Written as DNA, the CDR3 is TGCGCCAGCAGCTTGGGGACAGGGAACACTGAAGCTTTCTTT. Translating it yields CASSLGTGNTEAFF. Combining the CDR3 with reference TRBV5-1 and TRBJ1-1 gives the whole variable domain KAGVTQTPRYLIKTRGQQVTLSCSPISGHRSVSWYQQTPGQGLQFLFEYFSETQRNKGNFPGRFSGRQFSNSRSEMNVSTLELGDSALYLCASSLGTGNTEAFFGQGTRLTVV.